The TCR beta chain described here comes from a study of T-cell reconstitution after alpha-beta-depleted transplantation in children. A note on this clonotype: Its antigen is not identified.

General study results and limits: Newly produced T cells mostly accounted for T-cell counts and diversity one year post-transplant. Alpha-beta T cells present about two months after transplant were reported to originate from several hundred expanded graft clones.

Unique molecular identifiers were incorporated into the prepared TCRbeta library. TCRdb reanalysed the PCR reads using MiXCR and keeps one entry per CDR3 protein. Of fewer than 550,000 distinct CDR3 sequences in the sample, about an eighth are singletons; the top ten hold around 15%. Germline loops: CDR1 SNHLY, CDR2 FYNNEI. V was trimmed by 3 bases and J by 0 bases, leaving 12 bases between them. CDR3 size: 15 residues. This TCR came from a female patient aged 2-15 years who had a stem cell transplant for aplastic anemia, so the T cells may come from the graft donor. The source material was PBMCs, mostly from graft donor cells, sampled 180 days after TCRalphabeta/CD19-depleted stem cell transplant. The chain has TRBV2 and TRBJ2-7; no clear D gene. The CDR3 nucleotides read TGTGCCAGCAGTGACGTGGACGGTAGCTCCTACGAGCAGTACTTC. Its translation: CASSDVDGSSYEQYF.